This T cell receptor (beta chain) was sequenced for a study of T cell responses to AZD1222 COVID-19 vaccine. On the study more broadly: Timing groups of about 4 and about 12 weeks for second doses were pooled. Study findings and constraints: Dominant at 160-218 and 743-854, vaccine-associated CD4 TCRs also spanned spike. Baseline serology detected seropositivity in only 6 or 7 AZD1222 recipients.

Trimming removed 4 bases from V and 5 bases from J; junction bases left unmatched: 6. The germline V gene has CDR1 SEHNR and CDR2 FQNEAQ (reference sequence). The CDR3 loop spans 14 amino acids. Repertoires were generated with immunoSEQ multiplex PCR, while TCRdb's copy carries only in-frame clones and drops some. The sample lists fewer than 150,000 clones, roughly nine tenths occurring once. On this clone: Its antigen is currently unknown.

The sequence came from an adult in good health. This sample comprised peripheral blood, obtained on day 0 of AZD1222 vaccination. The rearrangement uses TRBV7-9 and TRBJ2-7; 9 bases are a match to TRBD2. The CDR3 loop reads CASSSSGGPHEQYF. CDR3 sequence (DNA): TGTGCCAGCAGCTCGAGCGGGGGGCCGCACGAGCAGTACTTC.